Listed here is a single T cell receptor beta chain. Possible read error: a much larger clone is one base away. Preparation of the bulk TCR libraries relied on previously described methods and listed TCR primers. TCRdb analysed the PCR reads with MiXCR anew, one entry per CDR3 protein. Seen here are 68,000 or so distinct CDR3 sequences, under 20% observed once, and the top ten hold approximately 1.5%. The data were taken from a study of molecular identifiers for immune sequencing clone quantification. Background on the study: Replicates split RNA from 20,000 or 100,000 naive CD8 cells five ways, and the researchers sequenced four portions.

With 10%, 30% or 50% of RNA, about 20,000 to 1,100,000 naive CD8 T cells were sequenced. Sorted naive CD8 T cells were those defined as CD8+CD4-CCR7+CD45RA+. Germline CDR1 SGHVS, CDR2 FNYEAQ. The CDR3 has 15 residues. V shed 11 bases and J shed 3 bases, with 22 bases lying between them. J is TRBJ2-5 and V is TRBV7-6; TRBD2 is a possible D gene (6 bases). Input material: naive CD8+ T cells from blood, with Jurkat cell RNA spiked in. Subset reported: FACS-sorted CD8+CD4-CCR7+CD45RA+ naive T cells. This clonotype originated in a human donor in good health. Some libraries in this study had Jurkat cell RNA spiked in. The CDR3 DNA is TGTGCCGGCCGCCCGGGAGAGTGGGGGGAAGAGACCCAGTACTTC. This encodes CAGRPGEWGEETQYF.